The 15 T cell receptor beta chains below all came from one sample that was sequenced in a study of OX40 agonist ivuxolimab in advanced cancers. Clones were sequenced by immunoSEQ multiplex PCR, and TCRdb holds only the in-frame ones, with some missing. The sample lists approximately 82,000 clones, just over 85% occurring once. The input for sequencing was CD4+ or CD8+ T cells sorted from blood, taken in a trial of the OX40 agonist ivuxolimab. These receptors were taken from an adult with an advanced solid tumor such as melanoma, head and neck, liver or kidney cancer.

The V and J genes are TRBV30 and TRBJ1-1; D is perhaps TRBD1 (5 bases). V gave up 3 bases and J gave up 0 bases, with 14 bases separating them. Germline V CDR1 and CDR2: GTSNPN, SVGIG (reference sequence). CDR3 length: 15 amino acids. CDR3 nucleotide sequence: TGTGCCTGGAGAAGGAGGGGCTCGATGAACACTGAAGCTTTCTTT. It yields the protein CAWRRRGSMNTEAFF.

The chain combines TRBV5-1 with TRBJ2-5; TRBD2 matches 8 bases. The junction had 14 bases not matched to a gene; V was cut back by 5 bases and J by 5 bases. This CDR3 comprises 16 residues. Germline lookup yields CDR1 SGHRS and CDR2 YFSETQ. The CDR3 DNA reads as TGCGCCAGCAGTTTAGCGGGACCACCTGGGATGGAGACCCAGTACTTC. It translates to CASSLAGPPGMETQYF.

This chain uses TRBV19 with TRBJ1-1; D is undetermined. Between the trimmed V and J ends, which lost 0 bases and 7 bases, there was a span of 15 bases. Germline loops: CDR1 LNHDA, CDR2 SQIVND (reference sequence). This CDR3 spans 15 amino acids. The CDR3 sequence is CASSIDLGRVGEAFF. The CDR3 coding sequence is TGTGCCAGTAGTATAGATCTGGGGAGGGTTGGTGAAGCTTTCTTT.

In its sample, this clone was seen once. The CDR3 coding sequence is TGTGCCAGCAGCTTAGTCGGGACAGGGTGGTTCTTC. Its translation: CASSLVGTGWFF. V is TRBV7-2 and J is TRBJ2-1; 9 bases line up with TRBD1. J gave up 15 bases and V 1 base, and 4 bases lay outside the gene matches. Germline CDR1 is SGHTA and CDR2 is FQGNSA. The CDR3 length is 12 residues.

The chain is built from TRBV10-3 and TRBJ1-2; 7 bases are shared with TRBD1. This CDR3 has 12 residues. The germline gives CDR1 ENHRY, CDR2 SYGVKD. The ends lost 10 bases at V and 2 bases at J; junction bases unmatched: 4. The CDR3: CASEGQNYGYTF. The CDR3 region has the DNA TGTGCCAGCGAGGGACAGAACTATGGCTACACCTTC.

Points on this clone: The same CDR3 also results from other DNA sequences found in this sample. This sequence joins TRBV7-2 and TRBJ1-1; D is undetermined. With 1 base removed from V and 5 bases from J, the gap between germline ends came to 8 bases. Per the germline V gene, CDR1 is SGHTA and CDR2 is FQGNSA. This CDR3 has 13 residues. The CDR3 DNA reads as TGTGCCAGCAGCTTAGGGGGTGGTACTGAAGCTTTCTTT. Translated: CASSLGGGTEAFF.

The rearrangement uses TRBV6-1 and TRBJ1-1, with TRBD1 matching 11 bases. The CDR3 runs 15 residues. CDR1 MNHNS and CDR2 SASEGT come from the germline V gene. V shed 6 bases and J 8 bases; nucleotides not matched to a gene: 11. CDR3 amino acids: CASRGFRTGGAEAFF. CDR3 sequence (DNA): TGTGCCAGCAGAGGCTTCAGGACAGGGGGCGCGGAAGCTTTCTTT.

The chain employs TRBV6-5 and TRBJ2-3; D is unclear. Germline assignment: CDR1 MNHEY and CDR2 SVGAGI. This CDR3 is built from 14 residues. Deletions cut 5 bases from V and 6 bases from J, with 15 bases between. CDR3 bases: TGTGCCAGCAGTCAAGGGCTCCACGCGGATACGCAGTATTTT. It encodes CASSQGLHADTQYF.

V usage is TRBV23-1 and J usage is TRBJ2-2, with a tentative D call TRBD2 (6 bases). TRBV23-1 counts as an open reading frame of uncertain function. The CDR3 covers 16 residues. Deletions cut 1 base from V and 2 bases from J, with 11 bases between. CDR3 sequence (DNA): TGCGCCAGCAGTCAATGCGGGGTTGGCAACACCGGGGAGCTGTTTTTT. Translation: CASSQCGVGNTGELFF.

This chain connects TRBV30 to TRBJ1-3; no clear D. Germline V gene sequence: CDR1 GTSNPN, CDR2 SVGIG (reference sequence). V was shortened by 5 bases and J by 0 bases, with 14 bases between the two germline ends. This CDR3 has 15 residues. The CDR3 nucleotides are TGTGCCTGGCGGGAAGGGAGCAGCTCTGGAAACACCATATATTTT. Protein product: CAWREGSSSGNTIYF.

The chain is built from TRBV7-2 and TRBJ2-7, with 8 bases aligning to TRBD1. The V and J ends lost 5 bases and 4 bases, in that order; junction bases with no gene match: 7. CDR3 length: 14 amino acids. Germline V gene lookup returns CDR1 SGHTA and CDR2 FQGNSA. CDR3 loop: CASSLGQGMYEQYF. The CDR3, as DNA: TGTGCCAGCAGCCTAGGACAGGGAATGTACGAGCAGTACTTC.

The chain uses TRBV5-4 and TRBJ2-1, with 9 bases lining up with TRBD2. The CDR3 contains 15 residues. V dropped 0 bases and J dropped 7; count of bases not matched to a gene: 5. CDR1 and CDR2 from the germline V gene are SGHNT and YYREEE (reference sequence). CDR3 sequence (DNA): TGTGCCAGCAGCTTGGGCGGAGCGGGGGGTAATGAGCAGTTCTTC. This translates into CASSLGGAGGNEQFF.

This chain joins TRBV6-1 and TRBJ2-2; a possible D gene is TRBD2 (5 bases). CDR1 and CDR2 from the germline V gene are MNHNS and SASEGT. This CDR3 is 14 amino acids long. Trimming cost V 5 bases and J 4 bases, with 11 bases left between them. The CDR3 DNA reads as TGTGCCAGCAGTATAGAACTAGTCACCGGGGAGCTGTTTTTT. Amino acids: CASSIELVTGELFF.

The chain uses TRBV5-4 and TRBJ2-7, with 9 bases identical to TRBD1. Trimming at V came to 0 bases and at J to 4 bases, leaving 2 bases not matched to a gene. The germline V gene encodes CDR1 SGHNT and CDR2 YYREEE (reference sequence). CDR3 size: 14 residues. CDR3: CASSLDRGLYEQYF. The CDR3 DNA sequence: TGTGCCAGCAGCTTGGACAGGGGGCTATACGAGCAGTACTTC.

The rearrangement joins TRBV5-6 to TRBJ2-3; possible D gene TRBD2, 5 bases. Germline loops: CDR1 SGHDT, CDR2 YYEEEE. The ends were cut back, 0 bases at V and 4 bases at J, with 15 bases in the middle. The CDR3 is made up of 16 amino acids. The CDR3 loop reads CASSLGTGDSADTQYF. DNA for the CDR3: TGTGCCAGCAGCTTGGGGACTGGGGATTCCGCAGATACGCAGTATTTT.